This T cell receptor (beta chain) was sequenced during a study of blood T cell repertoires in COVID-19. Study context: Nucleic acid was either cDNA or gDNA, and it came from T cells, B-cell-depleted T cells, or PBMCs.

Here immunoSEQ multiplex PCR was the method, and the copy in TCRdb shows in-frame clones only, minus some. Here the sample spans fewer than 350,000 clones, roughly 86% being singletons. CDR1 is SQVTM and CDR2 is ANQGSEA in the germline V gene. Between the trimmed V and J ends, which lost 7 bases and 0 bases, there was a span of 12 bases. This CDR3 region has 13 residues. The sequencing input was peripheral blood. The source is a man younger than 45 with COVID-19, enrolled during active disease. The chain employs TRBV29-1 and TRBJ1-2; possible D gene TRBD1, 5 bases. This CDR3 is CSAEGVSNYGYTF. CDR3 nucleotides: TGCAGCGCGGAAGGGGTTTCTAACTATGGCTACACCTTC.